Presented here are 18 T cell receptor beta chains from one specimen sequenced in a study of blood T cell repertoires in COVID-19. Clones were read by immunoSEQ multiplex PCR, and TCRdb kept only the in-frame ones, dropping some. The table shows 200,000 to 250,000 clones, with roughly 79% occurring only once. The sequencing sample was made of peripheral blood. Receptors were obtained from a woman of 80 years or more with acute or convalescent COVID-19.

The V call is TRBV28, the J call TRBJ1-2; TRBD1 might be the D (5 bases). The CDR3 is 13 residues long. The V gene's germline CDR1 is MDHEN and CDR2 SYDVKM. V lost 4 bases and J lost 2, with 8 bases in between. Written as DNA, the CDR3 is TGTGCCAGCAGTTACGGGGGGAACTATGGCTACACCTTC. Translating gives CASSYGGNYGYTF.

This clone has only a few counts. The chain recombines TRBV5-1 with TRBJ1-2, with unresolved D. Deletions cut 2 bases from V and 0 bases from J, with 8 bases between. The CDR3 loop spans 14 amino acids. Germline CDR1 and CDR2: SGHRS and YFSETQ. CDR3: CASSFTGSNYGYTF. The CDR3 DNA reads TGCGCCAGCAGCTTTACGGGTTCTAACTATGGCTACACCTTC.

The V gene is TRBV5-6, the J gene TRBJ1-5, with 8 bases fitting TRBD1. J gave up 6 bases and V 0 bases, and 2 bases lay outside the gene matches. The CDR3 extends over 14 amino acids. Germline CDR1 reads SGHDT; CDR2 reads YYEEEE. CDR3 amino acids: CASSLGDRGQPQHF. The CDR3 region has the DNA TGTGCCAGCAGCTTGGGCGACAGGGGTCAGCCCCAGCATTTT. Based on the CDR3 plus reference TRBV5-6 and TRBJ1-5, the full variable domain is DAGVTQSPTHLIKTRGQQVTLRCSPKSGHDTVSWYQQALGQGPQFIFQYYEEEERQRGNFPDRFSGHQFPNYSSELNVNALLLGDSALYLCASSLGDRGQPQHFGDGTRLSIL.

This chain uses TRBV7-2 with TRBJ1-2, with D unclear. V lost 3 bases and J 5 bases, leaving 4 bases between the germline ends. CDR1 and CDR2 (germline): SGHTA, FQGNSA. This CDR3 is 11 amino acids long. In nucleotides, the CDR3 is TGTGCCAGCAGCTTCCAGTATGGCTACACCTTC. Amino acids: CASSFQYGYTF.

The table lists this clone with a count of one. V usage is TRBV7-3 and J usage is TRBJ2-7, with D maybe TRBD2 (5 bases). The V gene's germline CDR1 is SGHTA and CDR2 FQGTGA. V was clipped by 3 bases and J by 0 bases, with 9 bases between them. The CDR3 runs 14 residues. CDR3 region: CASSLGSNSYEQYF. The CDR3 region has the DNA TGTGCCAGCAGCTTGGGGAGTAACTCCTACGAGCAGTACTTC.

This chain joins TRBV6-2 or TRBV6-3 and TRBJ2-5; maybe TRBD2 (5 bases). V dropped 5 bases and J dropped 5 bases, with 18 bases sitting between them. There are 15 residues in the CDR3. Germline CDR1 is MNHEY and CDR2 is SVGEGT. The CDR3 spells CASSLPGKPGETQYF. CDR3 DNA: TGTGCCAGCAGTCTACCGGGAAAACCCGGGGAGACCCAGTACTTC.

This sequence joins TRBV7-3 and TRBJ2-1; TRBD2 might be the D (5 bases). Germline CDR1 and CDR2: SGHTA and FQGTGA. Trimming shortened V by 0 bases and J by 0 bases, and 21 bases separated the two germline ends. The CDR3 has 20 residues. CDR3 in DNA: TGTGCCAGCAGCTTAACGGACCAATTCCACCTAGGGAGCTCCTACAATGAGCAGTTCTTC. This translates into CASSLTDQFHLGSSYNEQFF.

This clone has a single count. The rearrangement links TRBV7-9 to TRBJ2-1; 7 bases match TRBD1. V was clipped by 3 bases and J by 7 bases; unmatched bases: 6. The CDR3 has 14 residues. Germline CDR1 is SEHNR and CDR2 is FQNEAQ (reference sequence). CDR3 nucleotides: TGTGCCAGCAGCTTGACAGGGCGCGAGAATGAGCAGTTCTTC. This gives the protein CASSLTGRENEQFF.

V gene TRBV7-9 combines with J gene TRBJ2-5; TRBD2 matches 9 bases. The CDR3 has 15 residues. V lost 5 bases, J lost 0 bases, and 4 bases stayed unmatched. Looked up from germline, CDR1 is SEHNR and CDR2 is FQNEAQ (reference sequence). CDR3 amino acids: CASSPLAGNQETQYF. CDR3 nucleotides: TGTGCCAGCAGCCCGCTAGCGGGGAACCAAGAGACCCAGTACTTC. Variable domain in full (rest from reference TRBV7-9 and TRBJ2-5): DTGVSQNPRHKITKRGQNVTFRCDPISEHNRLYWYRQTLGQGPEFLTYFQNEAQLEKSRLLSDRFSAERPKGSFSTLEIQRTEQGDSAMYLCASSPLAGNQETQYFGPGTRLLVL.

The rearrangement links TRBV14 to TRBJ1-6; D may be TRBD1 (5 bases). This CDR3 contains 16 residues. Germline-derived CDR1 and CDR2 are SGHDN and FVKESK. V was shortened by 3 bases and J by 6 bases, with 15 bases between the two germline ends. This CDR3 is CASSHLPGHINSPLHF. CDR3 sequence (DNA): TGTGCCAGCAGCCACCTCCCAGGACACATTAATTCACCCCTCCACTTT.

This clone was counted a few times. This chain uses TRBV19 with TRBJ2-2; 8 bases fit TRBD2. This CDR3 comprises 15 residues. Germline assignment: CDR1 LNHDA and CDR2 SQIVND (reference sequence). The V segment lost 7 bases and the J segment 5 bases; nucleotides outside the gene matches: 9. CDR3 sequence: CASKGSGTMTGELFF. As DNA, the CDR3 is TGTGCCAGTAAGGGTAGCGGGACTATGACCGGGGAGCTGTTTTTT.

The chain has TRBV5-4 and TRBJ1-3; the D gene is possibly TRBD1 (6 bases). The ends were cut back, 4 bases at V and 4 bases at J, with 15 bases in the middle. This CDR3 contains 15 residues. Germline CDR1 reads SGHNT; CDR2 reads YYREEE (reference sequence). The CDR3 loop is CASSPETGRGNTIYF. The CDR3 region has the DNA TGTGCCAGCAGCCCTGAAACAGGGCGGGGAAACACCATATATTTT. Filled out from reference TRBV5-4 and TRBJ1-3, the complete variable domain reads ETGVTQSPTHLIKTRGQQVTLRCSSQSGHNTVSWYQQALGQGPQFIFQYYREEENGRGNFPPRFSGLQFPNYSSELNVNALELDDSALYLCASSPETGRGNTIYFGEGSWLTVV.

The gene calls are TRBV19 and TRBJ2-4; 9 positions agree with TRBD2. The CDR3 is 12 amino acids. Germline assignment: CDR1 LNHDA and CDR2 SQIVND (reference sequence). Trimming removed 11 bases from V and 8 bases from J; junction bases left unmatched: 7. The CDR3 DNA sequence: TGTGCCGTAGGAAGCGGGGGGCACATTCAGTACTTC. Translated: CAVGSGGHIQYF.

V gene TRBV6-6 combines with J gene TRBJ2-2; D unresolved. CDR1 and CDR2 from the germline V gene are MNHNY and SVGAGI (reference sequence). V gave up 2 bases and J gave up 5 bases, with 3 bases separating them. The CDR3 length is 12 residues. DNA for the CDR3: TGTGCCAGCAGTTACGAGACCGGGGAGCTGTTTTTT. As protein: CASSYETGELFF.

The chain uses TRBV6-5 and TRBJ2-5; D is possibly TRBD2 (6 bases). Germline V gene data show CDR1 as MNHEY and CDR2 as SVGAGI. The CDR3 runs 13 residues. V lost 6 bases to trimming and J lost 4 bases, with 12 bases between them. In DNA, the CDR3 is TGTGCCAGCAGACCCGGGGGATTAGAGACCCAGTACTTC. Its protein product is CASRPGGLETQYF.

V and J are TRBV5-1 and TRBJ2-3, with D possibly matching TRBD1 (6 bases). V gave up 4 bases and J gave up 3 bases, with 12 bases separating them. The CDR3 sequence is 14 residues long. The germline CDR1 and CDR2 sequences are SGHRS and YFSETQ. The CDR3 DNA is TGCGCCAGCAGCAGTGGACAGCAAACAGATACGCAGTATTTT. It is translated as CASSSGQQTDTQYF.

This rearrangement joins TRBV5-5 to TRBJ1-5; 9 bases match TRBD1. V shed 1 base and J 5 bases; nucleotides not matched to a gene: 4. The germline gives CDR1 SGHKS, CDR2 YYEKEE (reference sequence). The CDR3 extends over 15 amino acids. CDR3 sequence (DNA): TGTGCCAGCAGCTTGACAGGGGGCGACTATCAGCCCCAGCATTTT. Protein: CASSLTGGDYQPQHF.

This clone was seen more than once but under ten times. The rearrangement joins TRBV2 to TRBJ1-3; weak D call: TRBD1 (6 bases). Trimming removed 6 bases from V and 4 bases from J, with 13 bases in between. Germline V gene sequence: CDR1 SNHLY, CDR2 FYNNEI. This CDR3 spans 14 amino acids. CDR3 sequence (DNA): TGTGCCAGCAGAGGGGGGGTCACCGGAAACACCATATATTTT. Protein product: CASRGGVTGNTIYF.